Listed here are 12 T cell receptor beta chains from one sample, sequenced in a study of blood T cell repertoires in COVID-19. The table came from immunoSEQ multiplex PCR; TCRdb's copy has only in-frame clones and leaves some out. The table lists around 120,000 clones, approximately 87% of them singletons, with under 2.5% in the top ten. The specimen sequenced was peripheral blood. These receptors all stem from a man aged 25-45 years with acute or convalescent COVID-19.

The chain couples TRBV9 to TRBJ2-2; D perhaps matches TRBD1 (5 bases). CDR3 length: 14 residues. With 3 bases removed from V and 3 bases from J, the gap between germline ends came to 9 bases. Germline CDR1 and CDR2: SGDLS and YYNGEE. CDR3 residues: CASSADSYTGELFF. CDR3 DNA sequence: TGTGCCAGCAGCGCAGACAGCTACACCGGGGAGCTGTTTTTT.

The CDR3 spells CASSQDIIADTQYF. CDR3 DNA sequence: TGCGCCAGCAGCCAAGATATAATAGCAGATACGCAGTATTTT. The gene calls are TRBV4-1 and TRBJ2-3; no clear D. The V end was cut by 0 bases, the J end by 4 bases, with 8 bases between. CDR1 is MGHRA, CDR2 YSYEKL, per germline. The CDR3 has 14 amino acids.

This chain links TRBV27 with TRBJ2-1, with 9 bases that match TRBD2. The J segment lost 8 bases and the V segment lost 7 bases, leaving 12 bases of the junction unmatched. From germline, CDR1 is MNHEY and CDR2 SMNVEV (reference sequence). The CDR3 runs 15 residues. The CDR3 reads CASTPMGGRDYEQFF. CDR3 nucleotide sequence: TGTGCCAGCACCCCAATGGGCGGGAGGGACTATGAGCAGTTCTTC.

The chain joins TRBV18 to TRBJ1-5; 8 bases map to TRBD1. The CDR3 is 17 amino acids. Germline CDR1 KGHSH, CDR2 LQKENI. V gave up 5 bases and J gave up 3 bases; unmatched junction bases: 12. CDR3 sequence reads: CASSERTGGSSNQPQHF. The CDR3 bases are TGTGCCAGCTCAGAACGAACAGGGGGATCCTCCAATCAGCCCCAGCATTTT.

The J gene is TRBJ1-2, the V gene TRBV7-5. TRBV7-5 is a recognized pseudogene. The CDR3 is made up of 16 amino acids. The CDR3 is CARSLGGGRKSRGYTF. The CDR3 DNA reads as TGTGCCAGAAGCTTAGGGGGGGGGAGGAAGTCTCGTGGCTACACCTTC.

V and J are TRBV15 and TRBJ2-5; 7 bases fit TRBD1. CDR3 length: 15 amino acids. Germline CDR1 reads LNHNV; CDR2 reads YYDKDF (reference sequence). Germline trimming cut 0 bases from V and 4 bases from J; bases unmatched to any gene: 5. The CDR3 here is CATSRDRGIGETQYF. CDR3 coding DNA: TGTGCCACCAGCAGAGACAGGGGGATCGGAGAGACCCAGTACTTC.

This clone was seen a handful of times. J is TRBJ1-4 and V is TRBV10-3, with D maybe TRBD1 (6 bases). The CDR3 has 15 residues. The ends were cut back, 4 bases at V and 5 bases at J, with 14 bases in the middle. Germline V gives CDR1 ENHRY, CDR2 SYGVKD. The CDR3 sequence is CAISGSGTGNEKLFF. For the CDR3, the DNA is TGTGCCATCAGTGGATCCGGAACAGGGAATGAAAAACTGTTTTTT.

V and J are TRBV7-8 and TRBJ2-3; 10 bases align to TRBD2. J was trimmed by 6 bases and V by 8 bases; bases with no gene match: 14. CDR3 size: 16 residues. From germline, CDR1 is SGHVS and CDR2 FQNEAQ. CDR3 in amino acids: CASSALSGRARDTQYF. The CDR3 DNA sequence: TGTGCCAGCTCAGCCCTGAGCGGGAGGGCCCGGGATACGCAGTATTTT.

This sequence joins TRBV5-1 and TRBJ2-7, with 9 bases that match TRBD1. The CDR3 is 15 amino acids. The ends lost 4 bases at V and 4 bases at J; junction bases unmatched: 9. The germline gives CDR1 SGHRS, CDR2 YFSETQ. CDR3 amino acids: CASSPGQGSIYEQYV. DNA for the CDR3: TGCGCCAGCAGCCCAGGACAGGGGAGTATTTACGAGCAGTACGTC.

The genes are TRBV9 and TRBJ2-6; unclear D gene. Trimming shortened V by 3 bases and J by 0 bases, and 10 bases separated the two germline ends. Per germline, CDR1 SGDLS and CDR2 YYNGEE. The CDR3 loop spans 16 amino acids. CDR3 sequence (DNA): TGTGCCAGCAGCGACAGCCTGAGCTCTGGGGCCAACGTCCTGACTTTC. It is translated as CASSDSLSSGANVLTF.

The chain links TRBV30 to TRBJ1-3; D remains ambiguous. V gave up 2 bases and J gave up 4 bases, with 12 bases separating them. The CDR3 extends over 14 amino acids. CDR1 is GTSNPN and CDR2 is SVGIG in the germline V gene (reference sequence). CDR3 bases: TGTGCCTGGAGTTTAAGCCAGGTCGGAAACACCATATATTTT. It yields the protein CAWSLSQVGNTIYF.

The V call is TRBV19, the J call TRBJ1-1; D is uncertain. Germline V gene sequence: CDR1 LNHDA, CDR2 SQIVND (reference sequence). V lost 5 bases to trimming and J lost 0 bases, with 16 bases between them. This CDR3 contains 16 residues. Here the CDR3 reads CASSRIVEAMNTEAFF. The CDR3 DNA sequence: TGTGCCAGTAGTCGGATCGTGGAGGCAATGAACACTGAAGCTTTCTTT.